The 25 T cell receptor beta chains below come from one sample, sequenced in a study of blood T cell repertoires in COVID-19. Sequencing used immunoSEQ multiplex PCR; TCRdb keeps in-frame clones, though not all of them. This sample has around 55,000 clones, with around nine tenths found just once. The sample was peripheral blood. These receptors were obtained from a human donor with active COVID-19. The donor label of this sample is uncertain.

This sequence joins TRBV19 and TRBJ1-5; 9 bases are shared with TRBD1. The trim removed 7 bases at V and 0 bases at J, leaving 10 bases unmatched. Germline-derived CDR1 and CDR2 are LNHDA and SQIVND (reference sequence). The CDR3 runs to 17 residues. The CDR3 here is CASTTGGARYSNQPQHF. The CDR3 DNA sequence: TGTGCCAGTACCACAGGGGGCGCCCGATATAGCAATCAGCCCCAGCATTTT. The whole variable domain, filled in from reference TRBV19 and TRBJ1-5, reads DGGITQSPKYLFRKEGQNVTLSCEQNLNHDAMYWYRQDPGQGLRLIYYSQIVNDFQKGDIAEGYSVSREKKESFPLTVTSAQKNPTAFYLCASTTGGARYSNQPQHFGDGTRLSIL.

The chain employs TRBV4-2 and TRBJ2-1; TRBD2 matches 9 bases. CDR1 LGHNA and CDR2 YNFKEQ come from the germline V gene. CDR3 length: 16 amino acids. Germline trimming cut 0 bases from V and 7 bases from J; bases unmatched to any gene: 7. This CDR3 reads CASSQDPAGGLNEQFF. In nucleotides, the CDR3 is TGTGCCAGCAGCCAAGATCCGGCGGGGGGGTTGAATGAGCAGTTCTTC.

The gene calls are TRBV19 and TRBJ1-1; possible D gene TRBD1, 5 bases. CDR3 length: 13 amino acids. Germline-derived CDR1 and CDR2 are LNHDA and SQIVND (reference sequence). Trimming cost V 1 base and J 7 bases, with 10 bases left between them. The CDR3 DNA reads TGTGCCAGTAGTATAGCCCGACAGAATGAAGCTTTCTTT. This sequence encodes CASSIARQNEAFF.

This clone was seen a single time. CDR3 region: CASSLGASGSSGLNEQFF. CDR3 DNA: TGTGCCAGCAGTTTAGGGGCTAGCGGGAGTTCGGGGCTCAATGAGCAGTTCTTC. The rearrangement uses TRBV28 and TRBJ2-1, with 10 bases matching TRBD2. From germline, CDR1 is MDHEN and CDR2 SYDVKM. V was clipped by 2 bases and J by 6 bases; unmatched bases: 13. This CDR3 has 18 residues.

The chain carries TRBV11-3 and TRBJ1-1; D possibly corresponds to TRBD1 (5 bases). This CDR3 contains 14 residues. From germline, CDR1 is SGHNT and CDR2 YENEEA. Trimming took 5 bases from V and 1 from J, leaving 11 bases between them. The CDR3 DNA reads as TGTGCCAGCAGCCGACTAGGGGAGAACACTGAAGCTTTCTTT. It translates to CASSRLGENTEAFF.

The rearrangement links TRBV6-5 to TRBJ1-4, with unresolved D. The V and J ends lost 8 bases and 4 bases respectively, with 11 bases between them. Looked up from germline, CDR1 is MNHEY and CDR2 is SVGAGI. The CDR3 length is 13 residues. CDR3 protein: CASGERSNEKLFF. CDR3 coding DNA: TGTGCCAGCGGGGAGAGGAGTAATGAAAAACTGTTTTTT.

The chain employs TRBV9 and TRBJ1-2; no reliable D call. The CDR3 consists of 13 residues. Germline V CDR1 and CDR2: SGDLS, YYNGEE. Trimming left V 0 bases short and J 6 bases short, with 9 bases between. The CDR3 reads CASSVGRSDGYTF. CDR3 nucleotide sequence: TGTGCCAGCAGCGTAGGACGGAGCGATGGCTACACCTTC.

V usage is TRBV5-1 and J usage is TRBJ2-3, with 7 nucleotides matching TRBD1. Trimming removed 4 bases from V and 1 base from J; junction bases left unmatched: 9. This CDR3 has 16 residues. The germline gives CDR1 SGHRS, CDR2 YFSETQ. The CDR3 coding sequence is TGCGCCAGCAGCCCAGGGACAGCTGATGGCACAGATACGCAGTATTTT. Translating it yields CASSPGTADGTDTQYF.

CDR3 coding DNA: TGTGCCAGCTCACCTGGGACAACCTCAACCTACGAGCAGTACTTC. The encoded protein is CASSPGTTSTYEQYF. The chain carries TRBV18 and TRBJ2-7, with TRBD1 as a possible D gene (6 bases). The germline gives CDR1 KGHSH, CDR2 LQKENI. Trimming cost V 3 bases and J 2 bases, with 14 bases left between them. The CDR3 has 15 residues.

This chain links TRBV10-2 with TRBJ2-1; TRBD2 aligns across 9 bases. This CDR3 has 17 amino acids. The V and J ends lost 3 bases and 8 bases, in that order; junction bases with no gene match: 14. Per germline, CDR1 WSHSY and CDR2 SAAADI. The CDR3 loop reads CASSEYTHSGSGYEQFF. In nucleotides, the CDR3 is TGCGCCAGCAGTGAATATACCCATAGCGGGAGTGGTTATGAGCAGTTCTTC.

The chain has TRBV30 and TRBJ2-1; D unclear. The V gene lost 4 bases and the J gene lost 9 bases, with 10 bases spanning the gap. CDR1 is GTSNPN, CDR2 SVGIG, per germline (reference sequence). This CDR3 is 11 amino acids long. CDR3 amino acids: CAWTFRSEQFF. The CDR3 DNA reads TGTGCCTGGACCTTCCGGAGTGAGCAGTTCTTC. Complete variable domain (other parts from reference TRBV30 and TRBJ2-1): SQTIHQWPATLVQPVGSPLSLECTVEGTSNPNLYWYRQAAGRGLQLLFYSVGIGQISSEVPQNLSASRPQDRQFILSSKKLLLSDSGFYLCAWTFRSEQFFGPGTRLTVL.

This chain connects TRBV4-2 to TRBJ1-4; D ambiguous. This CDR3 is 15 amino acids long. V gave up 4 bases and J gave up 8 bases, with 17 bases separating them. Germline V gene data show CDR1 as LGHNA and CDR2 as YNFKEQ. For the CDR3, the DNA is TGTGCCAGCAGCCCCGGAGGAGGGTTCGGAGAAAAACTGTTTTTT. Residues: CASSPGGGFGEKLFF.

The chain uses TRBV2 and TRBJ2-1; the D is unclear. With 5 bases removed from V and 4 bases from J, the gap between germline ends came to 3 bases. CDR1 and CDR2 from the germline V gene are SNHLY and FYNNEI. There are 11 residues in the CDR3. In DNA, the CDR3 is TGTGCCAGCAGTTATTACAATGAGCAGTTCTTC. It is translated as CASSYYNEQFF.

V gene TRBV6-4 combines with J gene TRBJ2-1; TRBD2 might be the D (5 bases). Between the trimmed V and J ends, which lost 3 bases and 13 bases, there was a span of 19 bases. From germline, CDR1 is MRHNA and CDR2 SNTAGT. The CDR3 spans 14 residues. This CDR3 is CASSESSDSRAQFF. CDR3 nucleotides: TGTGCCAGCAGTGAATCCTCGGACTCCCGCGCTCAGTTCTTC.

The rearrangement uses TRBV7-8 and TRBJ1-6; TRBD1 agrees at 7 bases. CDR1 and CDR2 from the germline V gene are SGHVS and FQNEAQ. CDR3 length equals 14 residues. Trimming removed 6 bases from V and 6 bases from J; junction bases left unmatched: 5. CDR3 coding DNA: TGTGCCAGCAGTCCAGGGGGTTTTAATTCACCCCTCCACTTT. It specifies CASSPGGFNSPLHF.

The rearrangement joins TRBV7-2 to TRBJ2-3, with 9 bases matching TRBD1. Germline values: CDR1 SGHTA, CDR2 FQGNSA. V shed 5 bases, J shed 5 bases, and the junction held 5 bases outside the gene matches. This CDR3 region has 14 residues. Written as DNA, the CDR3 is TGTGCCAGCAGCCCGGACAGGGGAATAGATACGCAGTATTTT. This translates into CASSPDRGIDTQYF.

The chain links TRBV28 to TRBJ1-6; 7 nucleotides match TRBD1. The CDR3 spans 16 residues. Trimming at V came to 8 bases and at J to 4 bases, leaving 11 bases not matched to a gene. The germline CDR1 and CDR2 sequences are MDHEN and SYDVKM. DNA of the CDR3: TGTGCCAGCCTCCCAAGGGGGCGGTCTTATAATTCACCCCTCCACTTT. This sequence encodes CASLPRGRSYNSPLHF.

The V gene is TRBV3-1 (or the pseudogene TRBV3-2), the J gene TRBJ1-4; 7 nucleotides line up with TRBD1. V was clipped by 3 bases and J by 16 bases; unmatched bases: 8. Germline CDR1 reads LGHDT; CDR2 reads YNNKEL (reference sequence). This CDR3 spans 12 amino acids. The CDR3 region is CASSHLDRAKFF. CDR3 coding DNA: TGTGCCAGCAGCCACTTAGACAGGGCAAAGTTTTTT.

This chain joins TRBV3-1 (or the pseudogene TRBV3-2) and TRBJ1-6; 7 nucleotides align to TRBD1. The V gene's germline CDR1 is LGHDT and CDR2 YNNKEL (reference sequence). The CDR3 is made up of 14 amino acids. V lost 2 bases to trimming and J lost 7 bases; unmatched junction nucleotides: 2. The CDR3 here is CASSQTGANSPLHF. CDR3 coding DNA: TGTGCCAGCAGCCAAACAGGGGCGAATTCACCCCTCCACTTT.

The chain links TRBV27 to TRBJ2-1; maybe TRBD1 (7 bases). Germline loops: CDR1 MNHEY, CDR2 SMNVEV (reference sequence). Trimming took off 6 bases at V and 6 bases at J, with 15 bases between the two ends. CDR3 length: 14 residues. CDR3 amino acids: CASRGGGDSNEQFF. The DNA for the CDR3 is TGTGCCAGCAGAGGAGGAGGGGACAGCAATGAGCAGTTCTTC.

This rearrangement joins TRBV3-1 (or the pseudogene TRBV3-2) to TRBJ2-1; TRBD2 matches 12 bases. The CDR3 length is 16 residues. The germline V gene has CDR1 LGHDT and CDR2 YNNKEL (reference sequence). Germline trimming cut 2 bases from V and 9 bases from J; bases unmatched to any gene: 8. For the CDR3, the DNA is TGTGCCAGCAGCCAACCTCTAGCGGGAGGGCCTGGTGAGCAGTTCTTC. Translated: CASSQPLAGGPGEQFF.

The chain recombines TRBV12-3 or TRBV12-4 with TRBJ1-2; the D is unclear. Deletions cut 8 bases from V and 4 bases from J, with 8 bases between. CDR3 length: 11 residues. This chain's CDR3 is CASPAGYGYTF. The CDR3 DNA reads TGTGCCAGCCCGGCGGGCTATGGCTACACCTTC.

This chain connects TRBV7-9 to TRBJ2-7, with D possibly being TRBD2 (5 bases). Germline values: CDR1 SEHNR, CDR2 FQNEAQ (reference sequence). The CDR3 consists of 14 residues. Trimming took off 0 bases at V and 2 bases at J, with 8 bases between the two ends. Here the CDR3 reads CASSLAGITYEQYF. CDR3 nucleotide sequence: TGTGCCAGCAGCTTAGCCGGGATAACCTACGAGCAGTACTTC. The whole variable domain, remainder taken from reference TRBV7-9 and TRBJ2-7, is DTGVSQNPRHKITKRGQNVTFRCDPISEHNRLYWYRQTLGQGPEFLTYFQNEAQLEKSRLLSDRFSAERPKGSFSTLEIQRTEQGDSAMYLCASSLAGITYEQYFGPGTRLTVT.

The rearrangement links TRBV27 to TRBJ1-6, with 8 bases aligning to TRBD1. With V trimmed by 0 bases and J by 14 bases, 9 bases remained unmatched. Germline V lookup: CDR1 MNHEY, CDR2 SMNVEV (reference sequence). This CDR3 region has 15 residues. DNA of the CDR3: TGTGCCAGCAGTTTATCGACAACAGGGGGTTCGACCCTCCACTTT. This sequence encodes CASSLSTTGGSTLHF.

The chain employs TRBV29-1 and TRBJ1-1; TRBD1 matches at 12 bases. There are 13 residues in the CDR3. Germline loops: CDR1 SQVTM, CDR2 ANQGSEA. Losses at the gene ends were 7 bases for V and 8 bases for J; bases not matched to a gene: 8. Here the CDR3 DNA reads TGCAGCGCTCCGGGACAGGGGGCTGAGGAAGCTTTCTTT. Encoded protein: CSAPGQGAEEAFF.